This note documents a single TCR beta chain sequence. This sample stems from a study of blood T cell repertoires in COVID-19. The overall study: There were acute and convalescent COVID-19 samples, and they came from the United States, Italy and Spain.

The V end lost 5 bases, the J end lost 6 bases, and 16 bases lay between the germline ends. The CDR3 loop spans 15 amino acids. The germline gives CDR1 MNHEY, CDR2 SMNVEV (reference sequence). In the original analysis: Nucleated cell number was recorded as an estimate derived from reference gene primer amplification. Only in-frame clones appear in the TCRdb table, and some are missing; sequencing was by immunoSEQ multiplex PCR. The V and J calls and clone size were taken over from that table, and D and trimming were inferred from the DNA. Among about 440,000 clones, around nine tenths were seen once, and the ten largest hold roughly 4.3%.

The clonotype was recovered from a woman in her thirties with acute or convalescent COVID-19. The specimen was peripheral blood. The chain recombines TRBV27 with TRBJ2-2, with a weak D call TRBD2 (5 bases). Here the CDR3 reads CASSPLHLASGELFF. In DNA, the CDR3 is TGTGCCAGCAGTCCGCTACATCTAGCTTCCGGGGAGCTGTTTTTT.